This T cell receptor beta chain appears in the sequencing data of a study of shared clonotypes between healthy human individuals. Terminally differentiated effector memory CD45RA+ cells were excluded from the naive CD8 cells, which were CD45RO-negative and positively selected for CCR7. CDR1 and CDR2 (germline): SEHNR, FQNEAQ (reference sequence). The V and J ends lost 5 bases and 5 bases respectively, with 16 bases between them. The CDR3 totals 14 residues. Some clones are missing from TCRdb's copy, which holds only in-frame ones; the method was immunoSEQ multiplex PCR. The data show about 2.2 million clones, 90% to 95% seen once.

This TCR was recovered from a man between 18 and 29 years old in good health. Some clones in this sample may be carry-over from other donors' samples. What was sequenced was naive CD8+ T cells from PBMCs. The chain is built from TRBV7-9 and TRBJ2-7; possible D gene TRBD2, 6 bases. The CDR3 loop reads CASSPREGRNEQYF. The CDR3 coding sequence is TGTGCCAGCAGCCCGCGAGAGGGGAGGAACGAGCAGTACTTC.